This T cell receptor beta chain was sequenced during a study of CD8 T cells in ankylosing spondylitis. Only a few counts were recorded for this clonotype. Its specificity is not known. Generation of TCR beta libraries employed quantitative 5'-RACE incorporating molecular barcodes. TCRdb reprocessed the 5' RACE reads with MiXCR, giving one entry per CDR3 protein. The sample has 750,000 to 850,000 distinct CDR3 sequences; 12% are singletons. CDR1 is SQVTM, CDR2 ANQGSEA, per germline. The CDR3 consists of 13 residues. The ends were cut back, 7 bases at V and 2 bases at J, with 14 bases in the middle. General study findings and limits: Reportedly, disease-linked clones are significantly enriched in ankylosing spondylitis patients' matched synovial fluid. In ankylosing spondylitis blood, a motif of roughly eight highly homologous TCR beta variants appeared characteristic.

J is TRBJ1-1 and V is TRBV29-1; D is perhaps TRBD1 (6 bases). The sequencing input was blood, either unsorted or a sorted T cell fraction (not recorded which). This sequence was found in a male donor with ankylosing spondylitis. The CDR3 reads CSAGGHSNTEAFF. Here the CDR3 DNA reads TGCAGCGCCGGGGGCCACTCTAACACTGAAGCTTTCTTT.